This section outlines one T cell receptor (beta chain) sequence together with its context. What it binds is not known. The sample belongs to a study of T cells in Graves' hyperthyroidism and ophthalmopathy. The length of the CDR3 is 14 residues. From germline, CDR1 is LNHNV and CDR2 YYDKDF (reference sequence). With 1 base removed from V and 7 bases from J, the gap between germline ends came to 11 bases. Whole-study results and caveats: Ophthalmopathy and stable hyperthyroidism were told apart by a 13 V-J model. Also found in blood were most expanded thyroid clonotypes above 0.001.

RNA transcripts provided the source from which TCR beta CDR3 regions were amplified. RT-PCR in the first round (using the HTBI primer set) targeted the TCR CDR3. Using its own MiXCR run on the multiplex PCR reads, TCRdb lists one record per CDR3 protein. The table has roughly 840,000 distinct CDR3 sequences, over 35% seen once. The hyperthyroidism was newly diagnosed and had lasted under 2 months; the patients were aged 18 to 65. Extraction of PBMCs used 8.5 to 10 ml of fresh peripheral blood. The sequence was collected from a man aged 18 to 35 with Graves' hyperthyroidism. The rearrangement links TRBV15 to TRBJ1-3; no reliable D call. The sample consisted of blood. The CDR3 protein is CATSRGKGMNTIYF. The CDR3 DNA reads as TGTGCCACCAGCAGAGGGAAAGGGATGAACACCATATATTTT.